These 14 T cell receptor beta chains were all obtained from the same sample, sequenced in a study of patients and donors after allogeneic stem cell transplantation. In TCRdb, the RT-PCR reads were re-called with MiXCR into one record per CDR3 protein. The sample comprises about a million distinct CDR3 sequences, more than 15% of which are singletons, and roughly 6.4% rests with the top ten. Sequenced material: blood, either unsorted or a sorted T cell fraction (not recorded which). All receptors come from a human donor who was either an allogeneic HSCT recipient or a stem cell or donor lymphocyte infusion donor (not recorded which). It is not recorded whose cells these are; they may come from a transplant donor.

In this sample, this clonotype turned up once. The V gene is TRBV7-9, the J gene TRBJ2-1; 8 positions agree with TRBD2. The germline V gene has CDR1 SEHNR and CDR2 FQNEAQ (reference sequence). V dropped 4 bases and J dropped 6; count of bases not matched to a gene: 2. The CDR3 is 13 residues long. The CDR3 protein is CASSSAGGNEQFF. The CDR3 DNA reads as TGTGCCAGCAGCTCGGCGGGAGGCAATGAGCAGTTCTTC.

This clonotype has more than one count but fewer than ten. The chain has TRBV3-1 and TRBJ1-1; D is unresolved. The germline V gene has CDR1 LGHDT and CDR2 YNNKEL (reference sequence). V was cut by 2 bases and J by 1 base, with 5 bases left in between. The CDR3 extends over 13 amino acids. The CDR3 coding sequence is TGTGCCAGCAGCCAATTCGAGAACACTGAAGCTTTCTTT. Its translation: CASSQFENTEAFF. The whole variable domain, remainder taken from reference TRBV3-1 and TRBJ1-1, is DTAVSQTPKYLVTQMGNDKSIKCEQNLGHDTMYWYKQDSKKFLKIMFSYNNKELIINETVPNRFSPKSPDKAHLNLHINSLELGDSAVYFCASSQFENTEAFFGQGTRLTVV.

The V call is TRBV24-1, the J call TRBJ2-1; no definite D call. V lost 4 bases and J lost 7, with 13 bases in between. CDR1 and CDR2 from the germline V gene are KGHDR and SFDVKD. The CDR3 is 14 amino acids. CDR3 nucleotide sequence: TGTGCCACCAGTGACACGGACCTTTTTAATGAGCAGTTCTTC. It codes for CATSDTDLFNEQFF.

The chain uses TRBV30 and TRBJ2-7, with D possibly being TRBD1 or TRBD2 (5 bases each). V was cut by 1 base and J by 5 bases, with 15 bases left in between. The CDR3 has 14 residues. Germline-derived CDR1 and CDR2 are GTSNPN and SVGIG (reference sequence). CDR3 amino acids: CAWSGGKVGNEQYF. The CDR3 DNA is TGTGCCTGGAGTGGGGGGAAAGTGGGTAACGAGCAGTACTTC.

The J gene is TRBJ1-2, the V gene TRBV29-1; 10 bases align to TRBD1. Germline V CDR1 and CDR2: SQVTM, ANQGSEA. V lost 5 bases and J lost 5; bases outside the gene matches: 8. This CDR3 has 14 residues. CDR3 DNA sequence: TGCAGCGTTTACCCGACAGGGGGCGCGTATGGCTACACCTTC. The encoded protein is CSVYPTGGAYGYTF.

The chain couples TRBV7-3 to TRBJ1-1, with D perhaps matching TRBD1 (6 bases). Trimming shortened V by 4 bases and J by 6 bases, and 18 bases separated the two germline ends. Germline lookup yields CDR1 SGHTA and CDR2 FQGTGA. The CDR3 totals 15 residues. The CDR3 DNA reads TGTGCCAGCAGCTCATCAGGGGCGGCCTACGCTGAAGCTTTCTTT. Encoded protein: CASSSSGAAYAEAFF.

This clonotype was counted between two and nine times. This CDR3 is CASSVSGRRLGELFF. CDR3 bases: TGTGCCAGCAGCGTGAGCGGGAGGCGTCTCGGGGAGCTGTTTTTT. The chain couples TRBV5-5 to TRBJ2-2; 9 nucleotides agree with TRBD2. Germline V gene lookup returns CDR1 SGHKS and CDR2 YYEKEE (reference sequence). V lost 4 bases and J lost 7; bases outside the gene matches: 8. The length of the CDR3 is 15 residues.

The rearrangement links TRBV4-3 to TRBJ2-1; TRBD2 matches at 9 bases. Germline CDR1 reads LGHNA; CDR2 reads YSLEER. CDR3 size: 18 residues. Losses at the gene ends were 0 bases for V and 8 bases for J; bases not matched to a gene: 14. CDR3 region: CASSQDLSIGLARYEQFF. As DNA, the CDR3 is TGCGCCAGCAGCCAAGATTTAAGTATCGGACTAGCGAGATATGAGCAGTTCTTC.

The CDR3 spells CASNEGVLLEAFF. CDR3 in DNA: TGTGCCAGCAATGAGGGTGTCCTCCTTGAAGCTTTCTTT. The chain couples TRBV2 to TRBJ1-1; D not resolved. Trimming cost V 7 bases and J 7 bases, with 16 bases left between them. Germline CDR1 SNHLY, CDR2 FYNNEI. The CDR3 runs 13 residues.

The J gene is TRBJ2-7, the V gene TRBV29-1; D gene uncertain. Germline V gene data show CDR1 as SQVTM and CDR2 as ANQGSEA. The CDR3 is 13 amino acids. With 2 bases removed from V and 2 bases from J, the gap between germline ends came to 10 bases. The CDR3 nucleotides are TGCAGCGTTGAATTGGATTCGCCCTACGAGCAGTACTTC. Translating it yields CSVELDSPYEQYF.

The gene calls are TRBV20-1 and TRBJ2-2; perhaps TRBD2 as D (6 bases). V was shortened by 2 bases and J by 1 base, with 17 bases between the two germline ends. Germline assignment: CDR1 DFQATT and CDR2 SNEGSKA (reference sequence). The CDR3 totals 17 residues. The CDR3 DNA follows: TGCAGTGCTAGATGGGGAGGTCGGGCCGGGAACACCGGGGAGCTGTTTTTT. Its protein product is CSARWGGRAGNTGELFF.

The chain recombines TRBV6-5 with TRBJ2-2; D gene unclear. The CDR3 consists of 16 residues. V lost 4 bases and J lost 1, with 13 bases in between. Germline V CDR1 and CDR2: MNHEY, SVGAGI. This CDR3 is CASSSHPTVNTGELFF. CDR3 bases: TGTGCCAGCAGTTCCCACCCGACGGTGAACACCGGGGAGCTGTTTTTT.

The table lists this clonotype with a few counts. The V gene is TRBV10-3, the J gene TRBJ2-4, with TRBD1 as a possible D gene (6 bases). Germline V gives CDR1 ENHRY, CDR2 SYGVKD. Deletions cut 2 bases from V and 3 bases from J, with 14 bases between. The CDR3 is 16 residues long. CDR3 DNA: TGTGCCATCAGTGAGGTACAGGGTCCCCTCAAAAACATTCAGTACTTC. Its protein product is CAISEVQGPLKNIQYF.

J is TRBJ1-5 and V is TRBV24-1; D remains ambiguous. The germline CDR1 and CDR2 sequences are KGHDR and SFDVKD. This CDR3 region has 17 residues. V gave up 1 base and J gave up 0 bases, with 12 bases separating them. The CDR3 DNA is TGTGCCACCAGTGATTTTCGCGGAGGGAATAGCAATCAGCCCCAGCATTTT. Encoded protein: CATSDFRGGNSNQPQHF.